The 22 T cell receptor beta chains below all came from one sample that was sequenced in a study of blood T cell repertoires in COVID-19. Measured with immunoSEQ multiplex PCR; TCRdb has only the in-frame clones, and not every one. The repertoire includes 490,000 or so clones, roughly 90% of them detected once, and 1.8% sits in the top ten. Material: PBMCs or T cells enriched from blood (not recorded which). These receptors all stem from a woman in her 40s who had recovered from COVID-19.

Concerning this clone: A much larger clone differs by one base, so this may be a read error. The chain couples TRBV3-1 (or the pseudogene TRBV3-2) to TRBJ2-5; D ambiguous. In germline, CDR1 is LGHDT, CDR2 YNNKEL (reference sequence). The CDR3 contains 16 residues. The CDR3 nucleotides are TGTCCCAGCAGCCAAAAAACGACCGTAGCCCAAGAGACCCAGTACTTC. Residues: CPSSQKTTVAQETQYF.

The chain recombines TRBV18 with TRBJ1-3; no clear D. The V end was cut by 0 bases, the J end by 4 bases, with 10 bases between. Germline CDR1 KGHSH, CDR2 LQKENI. The CDR3 loop spans 15 amino acids. For the CDR3, the DNA is TGTGCCAGCTCACCACCGTCAGTCCCCGGAAACACCATATATTTT. Residues: CASSPPSVPGNTIYF.

This chain connects TRBV6-5 to TRBJ1-4; the D gene is possibly TRBD1 (5 bases). The CDR3 runs 14 residues. Trimming cost V 6 bases and J 11 bases, with 19 bases left between them. Germline assignment: CDR1 MNHEY and CDR2 SVGAGI. CDR3 region: CASSLDGVGGKLFF. The CDR3 DNA reads as TGTGCCAGCAGCCTCGACGGCGTTGGGGGGAAACTGTTTTTT.

In this sample, this clone turned up a few times. This chain connects TRBV7-9 to TRBJ2-5, with D possibly being TRBD1 (5 bases). V was pared by 1 base and J by 2 bases, with 8 bases between. CDR3 size: 14 residues. Germline lookup yields CDR1 SEHNR and CDR2 FQNEAQ (reference sequence). The DNA of the CDR3 is TGTGCCAGCAGCTTAGATACAGGACAAGAGACCCAGTACTTC. It encodes CASSLDTGQETQYF.

The rearrangement links TRBV5-4 to TRBJ2-1; no firm D call. The CDR3 loop spans 17 amino acids. Germline-derived CDR1 and CDR2 are SGHNT and YYREEE (reference sequence). The ends were cut back, 5 bases at V and 5 bases at J, with 23 bases in the middle. The CDR3 DNA sequence: TGTGCCAGCAGTAAATCCGGCGGCGGTCCAAAAAACAATGAGCAGTTCTTC. As protein: CASSKSGGGPKNNEQFF.

The V and J genes are TRBV7-9 and TRBJ1-1; 8 bases are a match to TRBD1. V gave up 6 bases and J gave up 2 bases; unmatched junction bases: 11. The CDR3 runs 16 residues. The germline CDR1 and CDR2 sequences are SEHNR and FQNEAQ (reference sequence). The CDR3 here is CASRRAGGRENTEAFF. CDR3 nucleotide sequence: TGTGCCAGCAGACGGGCAGGGGGCCGCGAAAACACTGAAGCTTTCTTT.

The gene calls are TRBV7-2 and TRBJ1-6; possibly TRBD1 for D (5 bases). Germline-derived CDR1 and CDR2 are SGHTA and FQGNSA. Between the trimmed V and J ends, which lost 4 bases and 8 bases, there was a span of 21 bases. The CDR3 is made up of 17 amino acids. This CDR3 is CASSSPRGGVMDSPLHF. The CDR3 DNA follows: TGTGCCAGCAGCTCCCCTCGTGGGGGGGTTATGGATTCACCCCTCCACTTT.

This clone has a count of ten or more. The V call is TRBV9, the J call TRBJ2-1; TRBD1 is a possible D gene (6 bases). Trimming took 5 bases from V and 2 from J, leaving 14 bases between them. The CDR3 runs to 15 residues. Looked up from germline, CDR1 is SGDLS and CDR2 is YYNGEE. Here the CDR3 reads CASSGGSPAYNEQFF. For the CDR3, the DNA is TGTGCCAGCAGTGGGGGCAGCCCAGCCTACAATGAGCAGTTCTTC. Full variable domain (missing parts from reference TRBV9 and TRBJ2-1): DSGVTQTPKHLITATGQRVTLRCSPRSGDLSVYWYQQSLDQGLQFLIQYYNGEERAKGNILERFSAQQFPDLHSELNLSSLELGDSALYFCASSGGSPAYNEQFFGPGTRLTVL.

This clone has a handful of counts. The rearrangement links TRBV5-1 to TRBJ1-1, with a tentative D call TRBD1 (6 bases). Germline V gene lookup returns CDR1 SGHRS and CDR2 YFSETQ. CDR3 length: 15 residues. V lost 2 bases and J lost 2, with 13 bases in between. Here the CDR3 DNA reads TGCGCCAGCAGCTTACAGACAGGTCTCAACACTGAAGCTTTCTTT. Translating gives CASSLQTGLNTEAFF.

V gene TRBV5-4 combines with J gene TRBJ2-5, with TRBD2 matching over 7 bases. Germline V gene lookup returns CDR1 SGHNT and CDR2 YYREEE (reference sequence). The CDR3 sequence is 14 residues long. With 3 bases clipped from V and 4 bases from J, the junction kept 6 bases outside the gene matches. The CDR3 DNA reads as TGTGCCAGCAGCTCAAGGACGGGAGGAGAGACCCAGTACTTC. It specifies CASSSRTGGETQYF.

V gene TRBV3-1 (or the pseudogene TRBV3-2) combines with J gene TRBJ2-5, with 8 bases aligning to TRBD2. The V gene's germline CDR1 is LGHDT and CDR2 YNNKEL (reference sequence). The length of the CDR3 is 16 residues. Losses at the gene ends were 1 base for V and 5 bases for J; bases not matched to a gene: 9. In nucleotides, the CDR3 is TGTGCCAGCAGCCAAGTTTCGGGAGGGGCTGCTGAGACCCAGTACTTC. Translating gives CASSQVSGGAAETQYF.

The chain has TRBV5-6 and TRBJ2-7; TRBD2 aligns across 12 bases. Germline V gene data show CDR1 as SGHDT and CDR2 as YYEEEE. The CDR3 spans 16 residues. V shed 5 bases and J 0 bases; nucleotides not matched to a gene: 6. This CDR3 reads CASSYLTSGSSYEQYF. The CDR3 bases are TGTGCCAGCAGTTACCTGACTAGCGGGAGCTCCTACGAGCAGTACTTC.

This CDR3 reads CASSLGGVVAGGQYF. CDR3 nucleotides: TGTGCCAGCAGCTTAGGGGGGGTAGTAGCGGGAGGGCAGTACTTC. The chain combines TRBV5-4 with TRBJ2-7; TRBD2 matches at 10 bases. V was pared by 2 bases and J by 9 bases, with 11 bases of the junction left unmatched. The germline V gene encodes CDR1 SGHNT and CDR2 YYREEE (reference sequence). The CDR3 runs 15 residues.

This clone was detected a few times. The CDR3: CASSSDRGSSYTF. CDR3 coding DNA: TGTGCCAGCAGCTCCGACAGAGGCTCAAGCTACACCTTC. The chain uses TRBV11-2 and TRBJ1-2, with a possible D match to TRBD1 (5 bases). The germline CDR1 and CDR2 sequences are SGHAT and FQNNGV. This CDR3 contains 13 residues. V lost 4 bases and J lost 9, with 15 bases in between.

V gene TRBV3-1 (or the pseudogene TRBV3-2) combines with J gene TRBJ2-1, with TRBD2 matching 8 bases. The CDR3 is made up of 18 amino acids. Germline V gene lookup returns CDR1 LGHDT and CDR2 YNNKEL (reference sequence). Germline trimming cut 1 base from V and 5 bases from J; bases unmatched to any gene: 13. The CDR3 DNA follows: TGTGCCAGCAGCCAAGCCTCCTGGCTTGCTAGCGGGCACAATGAGCAGTTCTTC. Amino acids: CASSQASWLASGHNEQFF.

This clone has only one observation. The CDR3 DNA reads as TGTGCCAGCAGCCGCAGCTCTGGGGCCAACGTCCTGACTTTC. This translates into CASSRSSGANVLTF. The rearrangement joins TRBV3-1 (or the pseudogene TRBV3-2) to TRBJ2-6, with D unclear. The V end was cut by 4 bases, the J end by 0 bases, with 4 bases between. The CDR3 totals 14 residues. Germline V gene sequence: CDR1 LGHDT, CDR2 YNNKEL (reference sequence).

V is TRBV30 and J is TRBJ2-1; 12 bases are shared with TRBD2. Germline V gene data show CDR1 as GTSNPN and CDR2 as SVGIG (reference sequence). This CDR3 is built from 16 residues. V shed 2 bases and J 1 base; nucleotides not matched to a gene: 3. The CDR3, as DNA: TGTGCCTGGAGTTTCGGACTAGCGGGATCCTACAATGAGCAGTTCTTC. Its translation is CAWSFGLAGSYNEQFF.

The CDR3 reads CASSRAAGEMNTEAFF. DNA for the CDR3: TGTGCCAGTAGTCGTGCGGCAGGGGAAATGAACACTGAAGCTTTCTTT. This chain connects TRBV19 to TRBJ1-1; possible D gene TRBD1, 6 bases. The CDR3 consists of 16 residues. Germline V gives CDR1 LNHDA, CDR2 SQIVND (reference sequence). V was pared by 5 bases and J by 0 bases, with 16 bases between.

The chain joins TRBV27 to TRBJ1-5; D unclear. The CDR3 covers 13 residues. CDR1 MNHEY and CDR2 SMNVEV come from the germline V gene (reference sequence). V was cut by 7 bases and J by 4 bases, with 11 bases left in between. CDR3 in DNA: TGTGCCAGCATTTCCGCGGGGAATCAGCCCCAGCATTTT. Its translation is CASISAGNQPQHF.

The genes are TRBV2 and TRBJ1-4; perhaps TRBD1 as D (6 bases). Germline CDR1 and CDR2: SNHLY and FYNNEI. V dropped 2 bases and J dropped 12 bases, with 10 bases sitting between them. The CDR3 consists of 12 residues. CDR3: CASSESRGELFF. In DNA form, the CDR3 reads TGTGCCAGCAGTGAAAGCAGGGGCGAACTGTTTTTT.

The J gene is TRBJ1-1, the V gene TRBV16; D is possibly TRBD1 (5 bases). V dropped 0 bases and J dropped 6 bases, with 14 bases sitting between them. From germline, CDR1 is KGHSY and CDR2 FQNENV. This CDR3 has 15 amino acids. The CDR3 DNA reads as TGTGCCAGCAGCCAATCGAATCAGGGTAACGCTGAAGCTTTCTTT. This encodes CASSQSNQGNAEAFF.

The V and J genes are TRBV18 and TRBJ1-5; the D gene is possibly TRBD1 (6 bases). V was clipped by 4 bases and J by 4 bases, with 8 bases between them. Looked up from germline, CDR1 is KGHSH and CDR2 is LQKENI. This CDR3 comprises 13 residues. Written as DNA, the CDR3 is TGTGCCAGCTCACTGGGACAAAATCAGCCCCAGCATTTT. Translated: CASSLGQNQPQHF.